This record looks at one T cell receptor beta chain sequence and its context. Its antigen is still unknown. Germline is not matched at one junction end, which may reflect a read error. These data are taken from a study of CD8 T cells in Susac syndrome. RNA was extracted with the RNeasy kit, and a quantity of roughly 0.5 to 1 ug was reverse transcribed using random hexamers. Amplification of the TCR beta CDR3 was carried out by immunoSEQ multiplex PCR, which spanned a total of 54 Vbeta and 13 Jbeta segments. TCRdb re-derived calls from the immunoSEQ multiplex PCR reads in MiXCR, one entry per CDR3 protein. The repertoire holds some 200,000 distinct CDR3 sequences, with about 95% as singletons. From germline, CDR1 is SSHAT and CDR2 FNYEAQ (reference sequence). CDR3 size: 16 residues. Findings and limits, study-wide: That the number of individuals in its TCR sequencing and HLA analysis was relatively small was acknowledged by the study.

TCR beta from blood CD8+ and CD4+ T cells was sequenced. TEMRA cells were FACS-enriched, while CD8+ and CD4+ T cells were negatively isolated. The sequence derives from a human donor with multiple sclerosis. The sequencing input was CD4+ T cells from PBMCs. The chain couples TRBV7-7 to TRBJ2-7, with 7 bases fitting TRBD1. CDR3 in DNA: TGTGCTAGCAGCCCCTCCGGACAGGTTGTTTATCACGAGCAGTACTTC. Translating it yields CASSPSGQVVYHEQYF.